This T cell receptor (beta chain) is from a study of cytomegalovirus exposure and HLA in healthy donors. Study-level findings and limits: Several top significant clusters appeared, in a later analysis, to be linked to common viral pathogens. In vitro, three CMV-associated chains proved specific for CMV antigens.

A note on this clone: Its antigen is unidentified.

V lost 8 bases and J lost 0, with 11 bases in between. This CDR3 has 13 amino acids. Germline V gene data show CDR1 as SEHNR and CDR2 as FQNEAQ (reference sequence). The PCR ran on 60 Vbeta and 13 Jbeta primers. The protocol was immunoSEQ multiplex PCR, while the TCRdb copy is restricted to in-frame clones and leaves out a portion. The profile shows approximately 160,000 clones, around 68% of them singletons. The V call is TRBV7-9, the J call TRBJ2-7; no clear D. This TCR was recovered from a woman in her 40s in good health and CMV-seropositive. Material: PBMCs. The CDR3 DNA reads TGTGCCAGCTGCGGAATGGACTCCTACGAGCAGTACTTC. Translated, it gives CASCGMDSYEQYF.